This T cell receptor (beta chain) derives from a study of PD-1 blockade in classical Hodgkin lymphoma. Brentuximab vedotin exposure varied among the patients, all of whom had relapsed after autologous stem cell transplantation. Data came from immunoSEQ multiplex PCR; TCRdb stores just in-frame clones and leaves some out. This sample has some 43,000 clones, with around 86% found just once. From germline, CDR1 is MGHRA and CDR2 YSYEKL. The CDR3 is 19 residues long. Trimming cost V 0 bases and J 2 bases; bases outside gene matches: 13. The clonotype originates from a human donor with classical Hodgkin lymphoma. The specimen was peripheral blood mononuclear cells (PBMCs), collected before the second cycle of nivolumab. The rearrangement joins TRBV4-1 to TRBJ2-7, with 10 bases fitting TRBD1. The CDR3 here is CASSQDPIAGQGFPYEQYF. The CDR3 DNA is TGCGCCAGCAGCCAAGATCCAATCGCGGGACAGGGGTTTCCCTACGAGCAGTACTTC.